One T cell receptor (beta chain) is described in this entry. No antigen is known for it. Trimming took off 6 bases at V and 1 base at J, with 9 bases between the two ends. In germline, CDR1 is KGHSH, CDR2 LQKENI. This CDR3 has 13 amino acids. The data originate from a study of T cell responses to AZD1222 COVID-19 vaccine. Sequencing used immunoSEQ multiplex PCR; TCRdb keeps in-frame clones, though not all of them. The sample lists about 85,000 clones, more than 75% seen once, with around 3% in the top ten. General observations from the study: Clonal diversity was possibly underestimated; the donors were predominantly white British and more often female. Repertoires were obtained solely post-peak T cell response.

The TCR comes from an adult in good health. The gene calls are TRBV18 and TRBJ1-1; D remains unclear. The sequenced sample was peripheral blood, obtained on day 0 of AZD1222 vaccination. CDR3 DNA: TGTGCCAGCTCCGCGGGCAAGAACACTGAAGCTTTCTTT. Translated: CASSAGKNTEAFF.